The 28 T cell receptor beta chains presented below share a single source sample, sequenced in a study of cytomegalovirus exposure and HLA in healthy donors. The method was immunoSEQ multiplex PCR; TCRdb's version includes in-frame clones alone and lacks a portion of them. This sample has 130,000 to 150,000 clones, with 85% to 90% found just once. The sequenced sample was PBMCs. These receptor sequences come from a woman aged 18-29 years in good health and CMV-seropositive.

The chain uses TRBV27 and TRBJ2-3, with 11 positions matching TRBD2. This CDR3 is built from 19 residues. Germline CDR1 is MNHEY and CDR2 is SMNVEV (reference sequence). V trimming: 5 bases; J trimming: 2 bases; junction bases outside the gene matches: 15. CDR3 sequence reads: CASSTTGAATSGDTDTQYF. In DNA form, the CDR3 reads TGTGCCAGCAGTACTACCGGGGCAGCGACTAGCGGGGACACAGATACGCAGTATTTT.

The chain uses TRBV10-2 and TRBJ1-3; perhaps TRBD1 as D (5 bases). The CDR3 loop spans 15 amino acids. CDR1 WSHSY and CDR2 SAAADI come from the germline V gene. Trimming shortened V by 4 bases and J by 4 bases, and 14 bases separated the two germline ends. The CDR3 DNA follows: TGCGCCAGCAGTGCGGTCCTAGGGGCCGGAAACACCATATATTTT. Translated: CASSAVLGAGNTIYF.

The J gene is TRBJ2-7, the V gene TRBV29-1; TRBD1 might be the D (6 bases). CDR1 is SQVTM, CDR2 ANQGSEA, per germline. The V gene lost 4 bases and the J gene lost 3 bases, with 10 bases spanning the gap. CDR3 length: 12 residues. In DNA, the CDR3 is TGCAGCGTTGTCCCAGGGGACTACGAGCAGTACTTC. This sequence encodes CSVVPGDYEQYF.

This rearrangement joins TRBV2 to TRBJ2-7, with TRBD2 matching 10 bases. Germline V gene data show CDR1 as SNHLY and CDR2 as FYNNEI. The ends lost 4 bases at V and 4 bases at J; junction bases unmatched: 7. The CDR3 has 15 amino acids. The CDR3 reads CASSGASGSPYEQYF. In DNA form, the CDR3 reads TGTGCCAGCAGTGGTGCTAGCGGGAGTCCGTACGAGCAGTACTTC.

This clone appeared once. V gene TRBV7-9 combines with J gene TRBJ2-7, with 9 bases identical to TRBD2. This CDR3 comprises 16 residues. Germline CDR1 SEHNR, CDR2 FQNEAQ (reference sequence). V shed 0 bases and J 0 bases; nucleotides not matched to a gene: 3. In nucleotides, the CDR3 is TGTGCCAGCAGCTTAGCGGCTAGCGGGGACTCCTACGAGCAGTACTTC. Its translation: CASSLAASGDSYEQYF.

The chain combines TRBV5-4 with TRBJ2-7, with TRBD1 matching over 8 bases. The CDR3 has 14 amino acids. CDR1 is SGHNT and CDR2 is YYREEE in the germline V gene (reference sequence). J was trimmed by 2 bases and V by 4 bases; bases with no gene match: 5. For the CDR3, the DNA is TGTGCCAGCAGCATGGACAGGGTGGCCTACGAGCAGTACTTC. Translation gives CASSMDRVAYEQYF.

The gene calls are TRBV29-1 and TRBJ1-2; a weak D match, TRBD1 (6 bases). There are 12 residues in the CDR3. The germline V gene encodes CDR1 SQVTM and CDR2 ANQGSEA. V lost 2 bases, J lost 4 bases, and 8 bases lay in between. In DNA, the CDR3 is TGCAGCGTTGAAATAGGGGGCTATGGCTACACCTTC. It codes for CSVEIGGYGYTF. The full variable domain, its missing parts supplied by reference TRBV29-1 and TRBJ1-2, is SAVISQKPSRDICQRGTSLTIQCQVDSQVTMMFWYRQQPGQSLTLIATANQGSEATYESGFVIDKFPISRPNLTFSTLTVSNMSPEDSSIYLCSVEIGGYGYTFGSGTRLTVV.

This chain links TRBV5-1 with TRBJ2-5; 7 bases are shared with TRBD2. CDR1 SGHRS and CDR2 YFSETQ come from the germline V gene. Unmatched junction bases numbered 7, after V lost 3 bases and J lost 5 bases. The CDR3 runs 14 residues. CDR3 coding DNA: TGCGCCAGCAGCTCTAGCGGAGGGAGGGAGACCCAGTACTTC. Its protein is CASSSSGGRETQYF.

In regard to this clone: In the same sample, other DNA sequences code for this CDR3. The chain links TRBV5-1 to TRBJ1-1; D is uncertain. V shed 0 bases and J shed 3 bases, with 6 bases lying between them. This CDR3 has 13 residues. Germline-derived CDR1 and CDR2 are SGHRS and YFSETQ. Written as DNA, the CDR3 is TGCGCCAGCAGCTTGGGACACGACACTGAAGCTTTCTTT. Its protein product is CASSLGHDTEAFF.

This sequence joins TRBV7-6 and TRBJ2-3, with 8 bases lining up with TRBD2. The CDR3 contains 13 residues. Germline values: CDR1 SGHVS, CDR2 FNYEAQ. The V segment lost 7 bases and the J segment 6 bases; nucleotides outside the gene matches: 6. This chain's CDR3 is CASTSASGDTQYF. CDR3 nucleotide sequence: TGTGCCAGCACGTCTGCTAGCGGGGATACGCAGTATTTT. The variable domain in full, completed from reference TRBV7-6 and TRBJ2-3, reads GAGVSQSPRYKVTKRGQDVALRCDPISGHVSLYWYRQALGQGPEFLTYFNYEAQQDKSGLPNDRFSAERPEGSISTLTIQRTEQRDSAMYRCASTSASGDTQYFGPGTRLTVL.

This clone has only one observation. At one of its ends the junction is not consistent with the germline gene, which may arise from a read error. The chain carries TRBV7-7 and TRBJ2-5, with 7 bases fitting TRBD2. The CDR3 runs to 16 residues. Germline CDR1 reads SSHAT; CDR2 reads FNYEAQ (reference sequence). Here the CDR3 DNA reads TGTGCTAGCAGCTTAGTTGCGGGAGCGTCTCAACAGACCCAGTACTTC. This sequence encodes CASSLVAGASQQTQYF. Full variable domain (rest looked up from reference TRBV7-7 and TRBJ2-5): GAGVSQSPRYKVTKRGQDVTLRCDPISSHATLYWYQQALGQGPEFLTYFNYEAQPDKSGLPSDRFSAERPEGSISTLTIQRTEQRDSAMYRCASSLVAGASQQTQYFGPGTRLLVL.

The chain links TRBV5-6 to TRBJ1-2; TRBD1 matches 11 bases. Germline assignment: CDR1 SGHDT and CDR2 YYEEEE. Germline trimming cut 1 base from V and 8 bases from J; bases unmatched to any gene: 7. This CDR3 is 15 amino acids long. The CDR3 protein is CASSLLGQGAQGYTF. CDR3 DNA sequence: TGTGCCAGCAGCTTGTTAGGACAGGGGGCGCAGGGCTACACCTTC. The full variable domain, with the rest looked up from reference TRBV5-6 and TRBJ1-2, is DAGVTQSPTHLIKTRGQQVTLRCSPKSGHDTVSWYQQALGQGPQFIFQYYEEEERQRGNFPDRFSGHQFPNYSSELNVNALLLGDSALYLCASSLLGQGAQGYTFGSGTRLTVV.

The chain recombines TRBV18 with TRBJ2-5; 11 positions agree with TRBD1. Germline V CDR1 and CDR2: KGHSH, LQKENI. This CDR3 spans 18 amino acids. The V gene end was trimmed by 5 bases and the J gene end by 5 bases; junction bases not matched to a gene: 16. The CDR3 nucleotides read TGTGCCAGCTCAACCCGGGACAGGGGGAATCGCATGATTGAGACCCAGTACTTC. Amino acid sequence: CASSTRDRGNRMIETQYF. The full variable domain, in which reference TRBV18 and TRBJ2-5 provide the parts outside the CDR3, is NAGVMQNPRHLVRRRGQEARLRCSPMKGHSHVYWYRQLPEEGLKFMVYLQKENIIDESGMPKERFSAEFPKEGPSILRIQQVVRGDSAAYFCASSTRDRGNRMIETQYFGPGTRLLVL.

This clone was detected a few times. The chain combines TRBV4-2 with TRBJ2-7; TRBD2 aligns across 9 bases. The V segment lost 0 bases and the J segment 3 bases; nucleotides outside the gene matches: 3. The CDR3 has 15 amino acids. Germline V gene data show CDR1 as LGHNA and CDR2 as YNFKEQ. The CDR3 DNA is TGTGCCAGCAGCCAAGACCTTAGCGGGGGCTACGAGCAGTACTTC. Its protein is CASSQDLSGGYEQYF.

This chain connects TRBV7-2 to TRBJ2-1, with 9 positions matching TRBD2. The CDR3 runs to 17 residues. J gave up 9 bases and V 5 bases, and 17 bases lay outside the gene matches. Germline CDR1 and CDR2: SGHTA and FQGNSA. The CDR3 DNA reads TGTGCCAGCAGCCTACGGCTCAGCCCTAGCGGGACTCGTGAGCAGTTCTTC. Amino acid sequence: CASSLRLSPSGTREQFF.

The chain joins TRBV11-3 to TRBJ2-7; 9 bases map to TRBD1. The germline CDR1 and CDR2 sequences are SGHNT and YENEEA. The CDR3 covers 15 residues. Trimming at V came to 4 bases and at J to 1 base, leaving 5 bases not matched to a gene. The CDR3 DNA sequence: TGTGCCAGCAGCTACACAGGGGGCCGATCCTACGAGCAGTACTTC. It translates to CASSYTGGRSYEQYF.

The gene calls are TRBV6-5 and TRBJ2-2; TRBD2 agrees at 9 bases. The CDR3 is 16 amino acids. J gave up 4 bases and V 1 base, and 4 bases lay outside the gene matches. The germline CDR1 and CDR2 sequences are MNHEY and SVGAGI. CDR3 region: CASSYYGTSLTGELFF. CDR3 DNA: TGTGCCAGCAGTTACTACGGGACTAGCCTCACCGGGGAGCTGTTTTTT.

This clone has a single count. V usage is TRBV2 and J usage is TRBJ1-3; 7 bases match TRBD1. Trimming took 6 bases from V and 0 from J; bases not matched to a gene: 5. The germline gives CDR1 SNHLY, CDR2 FYNNEI. The CDR3 extends over 15 amino acids. CDR3 region: CASRDRLVSGNTIYF. The CDR3, as DNA: TGTGCCAGCAGGGACAGGCTCGTCTCTGGAAACACCATATATTTT.

The chain has TRBV19 and TRBJ2-6; 14 bases match TRBD2. The trim removed 2 bases at V and 0 bases at J, leaving 6 bases unmatched. Germline V gene lookup returns CDR1 LNHDA and CDR2 SQIVND (reference sequence). The CDR3 loop spans 20 amino acids. CDR3 sequence: CASSIMTSGRGSSGANVLTF. The CDR3 nucleotides are TGTGCCAGTAGTATAATGACTAGCGGGAGGGGATCCTCTGGGGCCAACGTCCTGACTTTC.

This chain uses TRBV5-1 with TRBJ2-3; tentative D call: TRBD2 (6 bases). With 0 bases removed from V and 1 base from J, the gap between germline ends came to 12 bases. Germline CDR1 is SGHRS and CDR2 is YFSETQ. The CDR3 is 16 amino acids. The CDR3 is CASSLVGGAGTDTQYF. CDR3 DNA: TGCGCCAGCAGCTTGGTGGGGGGAGCGGGCACAGATACGCAGTATTTT. Full variable domain (missing parts from reference TRBV5-1 and TRBJ2-3): KAGVTQTPRYLIKTRGQQVTLSCSPISGHRSVSWYQQTPGQGLQFLFEYFSETQRNKGNFPGRFSGRQFSNSRSEMNVSTLELGDSALYLCASSLVGGAGTDTQYFGPGTRLTVL.

V and J are TRBV19 and TRBJ2-6; D possibly corresponds to TRBD2 (6 bases). Trimming pared 4 bases from V and 9 bases from J, leaving 10 bases between. The CDR3 loop spans 13 amino acids. From germline, CDR1 is LNHDA and CDR2 SQIVND (reference sequence). CDR3 sequence reads: CASSTGRLNVLTF. CDR3 DNA sequence: TGTGCCAGTAGTACCGGGAGACTCAACGTCCTGACTTTC. The variable domain in full, completed from reference TRBV19 and TRBJ2-6, reads DGGITQSPKYLFRKEGQNVTLSCEQNLNHDAMYWYRQDPGQGLRLIYYSQIVNDFQKGDIAEGYSVSREKKESFPLTVTSAQKNPTAFYLCASSTGRLNVLTFGAGSRLTVL.

The genes are TRBV7-3 and TRBJ2-7, with 7 bases fitting TRBD2. Germline assignment: CDR1 SGHTA and CDR2 FQGTGA. The V and J ends lost 2 bases and 3 bases, in that order; junction bases with no gene match: 7. This CDR3 contains 15 residues. The DNA of the CDR3 is TGTGCCAGCAGCTTATCCGGCGGGAGTAGCTACGAGCAGTACTTC. Amino acids: CASSLSGGSSYEQYF.

The rearrangement links TRBV11-2 to TRBJ2-7; 9 bases fit TRBD2. Germline CDR1 reads SGHAT; CDR2 reads FQNNGV. Trimming took 5 bases from V and 0 from J; bases not matched to a gene: 5. CDR3 size: 15 residues. The CDR3 DNA reads TGTGCCAGCAGCCCGTCTAGCGGGATCTCCTACGAGCAGTACTTC. Amino acids: CASSPSSGISYEQYF.

The chain is built from TRBV5-4 and TRBJ2-1; TRBD1 matches 10 bases. This CDR3 is built from 15 residues. Unmatched junction bases numbered 4, after V lost 0 bases and J lost 7 bases. CDR1 is SGHNT and CDR2 is YYREEE in the germline V gene (reference sequence). As DNA, the CDR3 is TGTGCCAGCAGCTTGGCCGGGACAGGGGATAATGAGCAGTTCTTC. Translating it yields CASSLAGTGDNEQFF. Variable domain in full (rest from reference TRBV5-4 and TRBJ2-1): ETGVTQSPTHLIKTRGQQVTLRCSSQSGHNTVSWYQQALGQGPQFIFQYYREEENGRGNFPPRFSGLQFPNYSSELNVNALELDDSALYLCASSLAGTGDNEQFFGPGTRLTVL.

J is TRBJ2-2 and V is TRBV15; D is undetermined. Germline CDR1 and CDR2: LNHNV and YYDKDF (reference sequence). The V end lost 0 bases, the J end lost 6 bases, and 5 bases lay between the germline ends. The CDR3 extends over 13 amino acids. The CDR3: CATSRDRAGELFF. Written as DNA, the CDR3 is TGTGCCACCAGCAGAGATCGGGCCGGGGAGCTGTTTTTT.

Points on this clone: The same CDR3 also results from other DNA sequences found in this sample. The CDR3 sequence: CASSLTGYEQYF. Written as DNA, the CDR3 is TGTGCCAGCAGCTTAACAGGCTACGAGCAGTACTTC. This chain connects TRBV7-2 to TRBJ2-7, with TRBD1 as a possible D gene (5 bases). Germline V CDR1 and CDR2: SGHTA, FQGNSA. The length of the CDR3 is 12 residues. The V end was cut by 2 bases, the J end by 3 bases, with 5 bases between.

The CDR3 loop reads CASSSAGGVETQYF. CDR3 DNA: TGTGCCAGCAGCTCGGCGGGGGGAGTGGAGACCCAGTACTTC. The chain is built from TRBV7-6 and TRBJ2-5, with 8 bases identical to TRBD2. This CDR3 region has 14 residues. V trimming: 4 bases; J trimming: 5 bases; junction bases outside the gene matches: 6. The germline CDR1 and CDR2 sequences are SGHVS and FNYEAQ.

The V call is TRBV28, the J call TRBJ1-5; D gene ambiguous. Germline CDR1 reads MDHEN; CDR2 reads SYDVKM. The CDR3 has 13 residues. V lost 2 bases, J lost 4 bases, and 6 bases lay in between. CDR3: CASSLGRNQPQHF. For the CDR3, the DNA is TGTGCCAGCAGTTTAGGGAGGAATCAGCCCCAGCATTTT.